This T cell receptor (beta chain) was profiled in a study of cytomegalovirus exposure and HLA in healthy donors. Amplification used 60 Vbeta primers and 13 Jbeta primers. Sequencing used immunoSEQ multiplex PCR; TCRdb keeps in-frame clones, though not all of them. Of fewer than 150,000 clones listed, 70% are singletons. The CDR3 extends over 18 amino acids. CDR1 and CDR2 from the germline V gene are SGHDT and YYEEEE. V was pared by 5 bases and J by 2 bases, with 13 bases of the junction left unmatched. The source material was PBMCs. The J gene is TRBJ2-7, the V gene TRBV5-6; 13 bases are shared with TRBD2. The source is a woman aged 25-40 years in good health and CMV-seronegative. CDR3 residues: CASRGLAGEISSTYEQYF. CDR3 coding DNA: TGTGCCAGCAGAGGACTAGCGGGAGAGATATCCTCAACCTACGAGCAGTACTTC.